This T cell receptor (beta chain) was identified during a study of blood T cell repertoires in COVID-19. Study as a whole: T cells, B-cell-depleted T cells, or PBMCs provided the cDNA or gDNA that served as material.

Authors' analysis steps: Researchers report that nucleated cell counts were estimated from reference gene primer amplification. Clones were read by immunoSEQ multiplex PCR, and TCRdb kept only the in-frame ones, dropping some. Clonal size and the V and J genes are those of that table, whereas D and trimming came from the DNA. The table records 150,000 to 200,000 clones, 88% of them present only once. The participants were between about 18 and 90 years old and came from 24 US areas. Participant reports of clinical history set cohort assignment. The clonotype was recovered from a woman aged 18-29 years who had recovered from COVID-19. Input material: PBMCs or T cells enriched from blood (not recorded which).

CDR3 sequence reads: CASSLEPSQETQYF. The CDR3 nucleotides read TGTGCCAGCAGCTTAGAACCTAGCCAAGAGACCCAGTACTTC. This sequence joins TRBV7-2 and TRBJ2-5; no clear D. This CDR3 spans 14 amino acids. V was cut by 1 base and J by 1 base, with 7 bases left in between. Germline assignment: CDR1 SGHTA and CDR2 FQGNSA.